One sample yielded the 26 T cell receptor beta chains listed below, sequenced in a study of read filtering for tumor transcriptome and immune sequencing (dated by TCRdb to between 2020 and 2021). Sequencing used an Illumina HiSeq 4000. TCR libraries were constructed from about 400 ng RNA using the Immunoverse kit, and molecular barcoded adaptors covering alpha/delta and beta/gamma chains were employed. TCRdb handled the public reads itself, with Q25 trimming in fastp and clone calling in MiXCR, and kept productive beta chains. CDR3 protein duplicates are merged, each entry listing the most common genes and DNA. The sample table lists around 20,000 distinct CDR3 sequences, approximately 20% of them with a count of one. The ten largest clones capture about 24% of the sample. Source material: a population of CD138-negative cells sorted from bone marrow. Read against the paper, the sample's cell subset or site label means: bone marrow mononuclear cells depleted of CD138+ plasma/myeloma cells by negative magnetic selection. These receptors were collected from a donor at least 40 years old with multiple myeloma.

Remarks on this clonotype: This may arise from a read error, as a much more abundant clone is one base away. The chain links TRBV28 to TRBJ2-7; D is unclear. The germline V gene has CDR1 MDHEN and CDR2 SYDVKM. V was shortened by 6 bases and J by 7 bases, with 16 bases between the two germline ends. This CDR3 is built from 13 residues. This CDR3 reads CASRSTGAYEQYF. CDR3 in DNA: TGTGCCAGCAGATCGACGGGCGCTTATGAGCAGTACTTC.

This clonotype was recorded at least ten times. CDR3 DNA: TGCAGTGCTAGAGATTCCCCCACAGATACGCAGTATTTT. Translating gives CSARDSPTDTQYF. V gene TRBV20-1 combines with J gene TRBJ2-3; D ambiguous. Trimming shortened V by 0 bases and J by 2 bases, and 6 bases separated the two germline ends. CDR1 and CDR2 (germline): DFQATT, SNEGSKA (reference sequence). The CDR3 has 13 amino acids.

This clonotype rates as medium-sized. The V and J genes are TRBV29-1 and TRBJ2-3, with D unclear. V was shortened by 7 bases and J by 4 bases, with 12 bases between the two germline ends. Germline loops: CDR1 SQVTM, CDR2 ANQGSEA. The CDR3 sequence is 12 residues long. This CDR3 reads CSARVGSDTQYF. DNA of the CDR3: TGCAGCGCCCGTGTGGGTTCAGATACGCAGTATTTT.

The J gene is TRBJ2-3, the V gene TRBV5-6; D is uncertain. Trimming removed 2 bases at V and 5 bases at J, with 9 bases between. The CDR3 extends over 13 amino acids. Germline CDR1 SGHDT, CDR2 YYEEEE. The CDR3 region is CASSLRAIDTQYF. The CDR3 DNA is TGTGCCAGCAGCTTAAGGGCCATAGATACGCAGTATTTT.

This clonotype was detected only a few times. The chain employs TRBV7-8 and TRBJ2-4; 9 positions agree with TRBD1. The CDR3 is 16 amino acids. The germline gives CDR1 SGHVS, CDR2 FQNEAQ. The V segment lost 4 bases and the J segment 0 bases; nucleotides outside the gene matches: 4. Here the CDR3 reads CASSSGQGIAKNIQYF. CDR3 DNA sequence: TGTGCCAGCAGCTCCGGACAGGGGATAGCCAAAAACATTCAGTACTTC.

This clonotype is termed medium-sized. The gene calls are TRBV20-1 and TRBJ2-2; D unclear. V dropped 1 base and J dropped 6 bases, with 9 bases sitting between them. The CDR3 consists of 13 residues. Looked up from germline, CDR1 is DFQATT and CDR2 is SNEGSKA (reference sequence). CDR3 DNA: TGCAGTGCTAGAGTAGGGATAGCCGGGGAGCTGTTTTTT. Its translation: CSARVGIAGELFF.

The chain carries TRBV28 and TRBJ2-5; 9 bases are a match to TRBD2. The CDR3 runs to 16 residues. The germline V gene has CDR1 MDHEN and CDR2 SYDVKM. V was pared by 5 bases and J by 6 bases, with 13 bases of the junction left unmatched. The CDR3 DNA reads as TGTGCCAGCAGTGCTCGCGGGCGGGAGGGCCCGAAGACCCAGTACTTC. As protein: CASSARGREGPKTQYF.

Details on this clonotype: Mismatch with germline at one junction end may stem from a read error. This chain connects TRBV2 to TRBJ2-2, with 11 bases matching TRBD1. CDR1 and CDR2 from the germline V gene are SNHLY and FYNNEI. This CDR3 region has 15 residues. The CDR3 DNA sequence: TGTGCCAGCAGCGCCGGGACAGGGGGAGTGGGGGAGCTGTCTTTT. This sequence encodes CASSAGTGGVGELSF.

This clonotype was recorded at least ten times. The genes are TRBV20-1 and TRBJ2-7, with 8 bases identical to TRBD1. V was pared by 5 bases and J by 6 bases, with 6 bases of the junction left unmatched. Germline loops: CDR1 DFQATT, CDR2 SNEGSKA (reference sequence). The CDR3 covers 12 residues. The CDR3 bases are TGCAGTGCTCCGGACAGGGCCCTCGAGCAGTACTTC. This sequence encodes CSAPDRALEQYF.

This clonotype has just one count. Since a much larger clone is just one base distant, this may be a read error. The rearrangement joins TRBV7-6 to TRBJ2-5; unclear D gene. V shed 6 bases and J shed 5 bases, with 13 bases lying between them. CDR1 and CDR2 from the germline V gene are SGHVS and FNYEAQ. The CDR3 is made up of 13 amino acids. CDR3 sequence (DNA): TGTGCCAGCAGGTTCCAATTCGACGAGACCCAGTACTTC. Residues: CASRFQFDETQYF.

This clonotype was detected only a few times. J is TRBJ1-1 and V is TRBV20-1; D remains unclear. CDR3 length equals 13 residues. Trimming cost V 5 bases and J 1 base, with 11 bases left between them. Germline V gene lookup returns CDR1 DFQATT and CDR2 SNEGSKA (reference sequence). The CDR3 coding sequence is TGCAGTGCTCCGCCTGGTCCGAACACTGAAGCTTTCTTT. Its translation: CSAPPGPNTEAFF.

This clonotype was detected only a few times. This chain connects TRBV6-2 or TRBV6-3 to TRBJ2-5, with 9 bases fitting TRBD2. Germline V gene data show CDR1 as MNHEY and CDR2 as SVGEGT. V lost 5 bases, J lost 2 bases, and 6 bases stayed unmatched. The CDR3 has 15 residues. The CDR3 region has the DNA TGTGCCAGCAGTACCGCAGCGGGAGGACAAGAGACCCAGTACTTC. It yields the protein CASSTAAGGQETQYF.

J is TRBJ2-5 and V is TRBV13; TRBD1 matches 7 bases. Trimming cost V 5 bases and J 4 bases; bases outside gene matches: 4. CDR1 is PRHDT and CDR2 is FYEKMQ in the germline V gene (reference sequence). The CDR3 totals 13 residues. CDR3: CASSNHRGETQYF. The CDR3 DNA follows: TGTGCCAGCAGCAACCACAGGGGAGAGACCCAGTACTTC.

This clonotype has only a few counts. One end of the junction varies from germline; a read error may be responsible. This chain uses TRBV5-1 with TRBJ2-1, with D maybe TRBD2 (6 bases). CDR1 is SGHRS, CDR2 YFSETQ, per germline. CDR3 length: 17 residues. The CDR3 here is CASSPPARGSNYNEQLF. The CDR3 region has the DNA TGCGCCAGCAGCCCCCCCGCCCGGGGGTCGAATTACAATGAGCAGCTCTTC. Complete variable domain (other parts from reference TRBV5-1 and TRBJ2-1): KAGVTQTPRYLIKTRGQQVTLSCSPISGHRSVSWYQQTPGQGLQFLFEYFSETQRNKGNFPGRFSGRQFSNSRSEMNVSTLELGDSALYLCASSPPARGSNYNEQLFGPGTRLTVL.

Regarding this clonotype: An end of the junction does not agree with germline; a read error may underlie this. V gene TRBV3-1 combines with J gene TRBJ2-2; D perhaps matches TRBD2 (6 bases). The V gene's germline CDR1 is LGHDT and CDR2 YNNKEL (reference sequence). CDR3 length equals 16 residues. For the CDR3, the DNA is TGTGCCAGCAGCCAACCGCGACTAGGGCGGACCGGGGAGCTGTATTTT. Protein product: CASSQPRLGRTGELYF. The variable domain in full, completed from reference TRBV3-1 and TRBJ2-2, reads DTAVSQTPKYLVTQMGNDKSIKCEQNLGHDTMYWYKQDSKKFLKIMFSYNNKELIINETVPNRFSPKSPDKAHLNLHINSLELGDSAVYFCASSQPRLGRTGELYFGEGSRLTVL.

This clonotype appeared many times. Written as DNA, the CDR3 is TGCGCCAGCGGGCTAGCGGGAGGAAATGAGCAGTTCTTC. It encodes CASGLAGGNEQFF. The chain carries TRBV10-2 and TRBJ2-1; 11 nucleotides align to TRBD2. The V and J ends lost 8 bases and 7 bases, in that order; junction bases with no gene match: 4. CDR1 and CDR2 from the germline V gene are WSHSY and SAAADI. The CDR3 totals 13 residues.

In this sample, this clonotype turned up many times. The chain employs TRBV29-1 and TRBJ2-1, with unresolved D. The CDR3 loop spans 14 amino acids. V was cut by 1 base and J by 3 bases, with 10 bases left in between. The germline V gene has CDR1 SQVTM and CDR2 ANQGSEA. CDR3 coding DNA: TGCAGCGTTGAAGTGGTTCCTATCTACAATGAGCAGTTCTTC. It yields the protein CSVEVVPIYNEQFF.

This clonotype was observed many times. This sequence joins TRBV29-1 and TRBJ2-3; 9 nucleotides align to TRBD1. The CDR3 has 13 residues. Looked up from germline, CDR1 is SQVTM and CDR2 is ANQGSEA. With V trimmed by 6 bases and J by 2 bases, 3 bases remained unmatched. The CDR3 loop reads CSVGTGNTDTQYF. In DNA, the CDR3 is TGCAGCGTGGGGACAGGGAACACAGATACGCAGTATTTT.

About this clonotype itself: A much more abundant neighbour one base away suggests this may be a read error. V gene TRBV28 combines with J gene TRBJ2-7; D remains unclear. Germline V gene data show CDR1 as MDHEN and CDR2 as SYDVKM. The CDR3 runs 12 residues. CDR3 region: CATSRSSYGQYF. In DNA, the CDR3 is TGTGCCACCTCTAGATCCTCCTACGGGCAGTACTTC.

This clonotype was observed a few times. A single base is all that separates this from a far larger clone, so a read error is likely. The chain couples TRBV6-2 or TRBV6-3 to TRBJ2-2; unclear D gene. The CDR3 extends over 14 amino acids. Trimming pared 5 bases from V and 3 bases from J, leaving 10 bases between. CDR1 is MNHEY and CDR2 is SVGEGT in the germline V gene. The CDR3 sequence is CASSTGRDTGELFF. DNA for the CDR3: TGTGCCAGCAGTACCGGACGGGACACCGGGGAGCTGTTTTTT.

The table lists this clonotype with many counts. The rearrangement joins TRBV5-1 to TRBJ2-2; D is unresolved. Germline V gives CDR1 SGHRS, CDR2 YFSETQ. The ends were cut back, 4 bases at V and 5 bases at J, with 3 bases in the middle. The CDR3 runs 11 residues. CDR3: CASSTTGELFF. For the CDR3, the DNA is TGCGCCAGCAGCACGACCGGGGAGCTGTTTTTT. The complete variable domain, with remaining parts taken from reference TRBV5-1 and TRBJ2-2, reads KAGVTQTPRYLIKTRGQQVTLSCSPISGHRSVSWYQQTPGQGLQFLFEYFSETQRNKGNFPGRFSGRQFSNSRSEMNVSTLELGDSALYLCASSTTGELFFGEGSRLTVL.

This clonotype showed up many times. The J gene is TRBJ2-6, the V gene TRBV15; D not resolved. V lost 1 base, J lost 4 bases, and 8 bases lay in between. CDR1 and CDR2 (germline): LNHNV, YYDKDF (reference sequence). The CDR3 length is 15 residues. CDR3 in amino acids: CATSRVAAGANVLTF. The CDR3 DNA reads as TGTGCCACCAGCAGAGTGGCGGCGGGGGCCAACGTCCTGACTTTC.

This clonotype was seen repeatedly, ten times or more. The V and J genes are TRBV12-3 or TRBV12-4 and TRBJ2-3; no clear D. V was cut by 7 bases and J by 5 bases, with 10 bases left in between. CDR3 size: 12 residues. CDR3 sequence (DNA): TGTGCCAGCAACGCCGACGGAGATACGCAGTATTTT. Its protein product is CASNADGDTQYF.

Comment on this clonotype: One end of the junction does not line up with germline, which may come from a read error. The J gene is TRBJ2-7, the V gene TRBV28; D is unresolved. Germline CDR1 and CDR2: MDHEN and SYDVKM. This CDR3 spans 15 amino acids. The CDR3 DNA follows: TGTGCCACTGGGCAGCACCAACTAATCCCCTACGGGCAGTACTTC. Its protein is CATGQHQLIPYGQYF.

This clonotype was observed a few times. J is TRBJ2-7 and V is TRBV7-2, with TRBD1 matching 9 bases. Germline V gene lookup returns CDR1 SGHTA and CDR2 FQGNSA. The CDR3 has 13 residues. J lost 4 bases, V lost 10 bases, and 8 bases had no gene match. This chain's CDR3 is CATRGTGRYEQYF. Here the CDR3 DNA reads TGTGCCACCAGGGGGACAGGGAGATACGAGCAGTACTTC.

On this clonotype itself: This may come from a read error, since a much larger clone is one base off. This chain uses TRBV15 with TRBJ2-5; the D is unclear. Germline-derived CDR1 and CDR2 are LNHNV and YYDKDF (reference sequence). The CDR3 has 12 residues. V was cut by 3 bases and J by 3 bases, with 5 bases left in between. CDR3 in DNA: TGTGCCACCAGCAGTAGAGAAGAGACCCAGTACTTC. This translates into CATSSREETQYF.